Presented here are 20 T cell receptor beta chains from one specimen sequenced in a study of lymphopenia after photon versus proton radiotherapy. Data came from immunoSEQ multiplex PCR; TCRdb stores just in-frame clones and leaves some out. The sample lists tens of thousands of clones, more than 75% occurring once. The sequences come from peripheral blood, collected from a patient treated with photon-based radiotherapy. These TCRs come from a woman in her sixties or seventies with pancreatic cancer.

The V call is TRBV9, the J call TRBJ1-3, with D hard to call. V was shortened by 0 bases and J by 2 bases, with 6 bases between the two germline ends. Germline V lookup: CDR1 SGDLS, CDR2 YYNGEE. The CDR3 extends over 14 amino acids. The CDR3 sequence: CASSVGQAGNTIYF. CDR3 in DNA: TGTGCCAGCAGCGTAGGACAAGCTGGAAACACCATATATTTT.

The chain carries TRBV7-9 and TRBJ2-1; D unclear. Germline-derived CDR1 and CDR2 are SEHNR and FQNEAQ (reference sequence). The length of the CDR3 is 14 residues. V was cut by 4 bases and J by 2 bases, with 9 bases left in between. CDR3 coding DNA: TGTGCCAGCAGCTCGGACCAACCCTACAATGAGCAGTTCTTC. It codes for CASSSDQPYNEQFF.

The rearrangement joins TRBV11-1 to TRBJ2-1, with 9 bases aligning to TRBD2. Germline trimming cut 1 base from V and 8 bases from J; bases unmatched to any gene: 6. Germline V gene data show CDR1 as SGHAT and CDR2 as FQDESV (reference sequence). The CDR3 contains 15 residues. CDR3 in DNA: TGTGCCAGCAGCTTAGAGGCGGGAGGGTACCATGAGCAGTTCTTC. This encodes CASSLEAGGYHEQFF. The whole variable domain, filled in from reference TRBV11-1 and TRBJ2-1, reads EAEVAQSPRYKITEKSQAVAFWCDPISGHATLYWYRQILGQGPELLVQFQDESVVDDSQLPKDRFSAERLKGVDSTLKIQPAELGDSAMYLCASSLEAGGYHEQFFGPGTRLTVL.

The chain is built from TRBV15 and TRBJ2-7; 9 positions match TRBD1. This CDR3 is built from 16 residues. After removal of 9 bases from V and 2 bases from J, the junction contained 14 bases not matched to a gene. The germline CDR1 and CDR2 sequences are LNHNV and YYDKDF (reference sequence). DNA for the CDR3: TGTGCCACAGCGCGGACAGGGGCCACGGGGCCCTACGAGCAGTACTTC. Translated, it gives CATARTGATGPYEQYF.

V is TRBV9 and J is TRBJ2-1; D gene uncertain. CDR3 length equals 13 residues. The V and J ends lost 3 bases and 13 bases respectively, with 17 bases between them. Germline V gives CDR1 SGDLS, CDR2 YYNGEE. In nucleotides, the CDR3 is TGTGCCAGCAGCGGCGAAAGAGTAGCTAAACAGTTCTTC. Translated, it gives CASSGERVAKQFF.

In its sample, this clone was seen a few times. The CDR3 DNA sequence: TGTGCCAGCCACGGGGGCCCCAATCAGCCCCAGCATTTT. Translating it yields CASHGGPNQPQHF. The chain is built from TRBV6-6 and TRBJ1-5; possible D gene TRBD1, 6 bases. The CDR3 runs to 13 residues. Germline V gene data show CDR1 as MNHNY and CDR2 as SVGAGI (reference sequence). The V gene lost 8 bases and the J gene lost 3 bases, with 11 bases spanning the gap.

The J gene is TRBJ2-1, the V gene TRBV5-4; weak D call: TRBD1 (6 bases). Germline V CDR1 and CDR2: SGHNT, YYREEE (reference sequence). Trimming left V 0 bases short and J 4 bases short, with 14 bases between. This CDR3 is 16 amino acids long. CDR3 bases: TGTGCCAGCAGCTTGGCCTCGGGGACAAAGTACAATGAGCAGTTCTTC. This translates into CASSLASGTKYNEQFF.

This chain joins TRBV5-1 and TRBJ2-1, with D possibly TRBD1 on 6 matching bases. V gave up 0 bases and J gave up 5 bases, with 6 bases separating them. Germline CDR1 SGHRS, CDR2 YFSETQ. The CDR3 length is 13 residues. CDR3 region: CASSLGDNNEQFF. DNA for the CDR3: TGCGCCAGCAGCTTGGGGGACAACAATGAGCAGTTCTTC.

This chain links TRBV30 with TRBJ2-3, with 8 bases lining up with TRBD2. Germline CDR1 GTSNPN, CDR2 SVGIG (reference sequence). The CDR3 is 15 residues long. Unmatched junction bases numbered 4, after V lost 2 bases and J lost 0 bases. As DNA, the CDR3 is TGTGCCTGGAGTTGGTCTAGCGGGAGCACAGATACGCAGTATTTT. This encodes CAWSWSSGSTDTQYF.

The CDR3 coding sequence is TGTGCCAGCAGCCGGACAGGGGGCCTCACTGAAGCTTTCTTT. It is translated as CASSRTGGLTEAFF. The chain recombines TRBV2 with TRBJ1-1, with TRBD1 matching over 11 bases. With 6 bases clipped from V and 4 bases from J, the junction kept 4 bases outside the gene matches. Looked up from germline, CDR1 is SNHLY and CDR2 is FYNNEI. This CDR3 is 14 amino acids long.

This clone was recorded only once. V and J are TRBV11-2 and TRBJ2-3, with 13 positions matching TRBD2. Germline V gene sequence: CDR1 SGHAT, CDR2 FQNNGV. V was clipped by 3 bases and J by 4 bases; unmatched bases: 4. This CDR3 contains 16 residues. The CDR3 loop reads CASSFTSGRVPDTQYF. The CDR3 DNA sequence: TGTGCCAGCAGCTTTACTAGCGGGAGGGTTCCAGATACGCAGTATTTT. Full variable domain (rest looked up from reference TRBV11-2 and TRBJ2-3): EAGVAQSPRYKIIEKRQSVAFWCNPISGHATLYWYQQILGQGPKLLIQFQNNGVVDDSQLPKDRFSAERLKGVDSTLKIQPAKLEDSAVYLCASSFTSGRVPDTQYFGPGTRLTVL.

V and J are TRBV28 and TRBJ2-4; D not certain. Germline V gene data show CDR1 as MDHEN and CDR2 as SYDVKM. Trimming cost V 6 bases and J 0 bases, with 12 bases left between them. There are 15 residues in the CDR3. The CDR3 region has the DNA TGTGCCAGCAGCCGACACCCCTTAGCCAAAAACATTCAGTACTTC. The encoded protein is CASSRHPLAKNIQYF.

This rearrangement joins TRBV29-1 to TRBJ2-7; no firm D call. CDR3 length: 11 amino acids. Germline lookup yields CDR1 SQVTM and CDR2 ANQGSEA. Trimming stripped 4 bases from V and 3 bases from J, with 7 bases between. CDR3 in DNA: TGCAGCGTTGTTCTTTACTACGAGCAGTACTTC. It codes for CSVVLYYEQYF.

The chain uses TRBV9 and TRBJ2-7, with 11 nucleotides matching TRBD2. The germline V gene has CDR1 SGDLS and CDR2 YYNGEE. The CDR3 totals 15 residues. Germline trimming cut 3 bases from V and 5 bases from J; bases unmatched to any gene: 7. CDR3: CASSAIAGGPNEQYF. The CDR3 DNA reads TGTGCCAGCAGCGCCATAGCGGGAGGGCCGAACGAGCAGTACTTC.

The genes are TRBV7-9 and TRBJ2-3; TRBD2 agrees at 14 bases. Losses at the gene ends were 5 bases for V and 6 bases for J; bases not matched to a gene: 13. The CDR3 is made up of 18 amino acids. Germline CDR1 SEHNR, CDR2 FQNEAQ (reference sequence). The CDR3 spells CASSPPPRLAGGRDTQYF. In DNA form, the CDR3 reads TGTGCCAGCAGCCCTCCCCCCCGACTAGCGGGAGGGAGGGATACGCAGTATTTT.

The chain has TRBV5-5 and TRBJ2-3, with TRBD2 identical over 7 bases. The CDR3 runs 18 residues. With 1 base clipped from V and 2 bases from J, the junction kept 13 bases outside the gene matches. The germline gives CDR1 SGHKS, CDR2 YYEKEE (reference sequence). CDR3 sequence reads: CASSLSRSGGSVTDTQYF. The CDR3 region has the DNA TGTGCCAGCAGCTTGAGCAGGAGCGGCGGGAGCGTCACAGATACGCAGTATTTT.

This sequence joins TRBV4-3 and TRBJ1-2, with TRBD1 matching over 7 bases. This CDR3 is 14 amino acids long. Germline CDR1 LGHNA, CDR2 YSLEER. The V gene end was trimmed by 3 bases and the J gene end by 4 bases; junction bases not matched to a gene: 5. The CDR3 spells CASSHLGQIYGYTF. The CDR3 bases are TGCGCCAGCAGCCATCTGGGACAGATCTATGGCTACACCTTC.

The chain carries TRBV5-4 and TRBJ2-3; 9 bases agree with TRBD2. The V gene's germline CDR1 is SGHNT and CDR2 YYREEE (reference sequence). V was clipped by 4 bases and J by 5 bases; unmatched bases: 5. The CDR3 totals 14 residues. CDR3 in amino acids: CASSPGLAGDTQYF. The CDR3 bases are TGTGCCAGCAGCCCGGGACTAGCAGGAGATACGCAGTATTTT. Combining the CDR3 with reference TRBV5-4 and TRBJ2-3 gives the whole variable domain ETGVTQSPTHLIKTRGQQVTLRCSSQSGHNTVSWYQQALGQGPQFIFQYYREEENGRGNFPPRFSGLQFPNYSSELNVNALELDDSALYLCASSPGLAGDTQYFGPGTRLTVL.

The chain joins TRBV7-3 to TRBJ1-3; weak D call: TRBD1 (5 bases). CDR1 SGHTA and CDR2 FQGTGA come from the germline V gene. The V and J ends lost 1 base and 0 bases respectively, with 13 bases between them. The CDR3 length is 17 residues. As DNA, the CDR3 is TGTGCCAGCAGCTTAAGGGACGCGGGGCACTCTGGAAACACCATATATTTT. Amino acid sequence: CASSLRDAGHSGNTIYF.

The rearrangement joins TRBV30 to TRBJ2-2; D remains ambiguous. V lost 3 bases, J lost 2 bases, and 13 bases lay in between. The CDR3 contains 15 residues. CDR1 and CDR2 from the germline V gene are GTSNPN and SVGIG (reference sequence). The CDR3 DNA sequence: TGTGCCTGGAGGGCCCGGTTGTCAAACACCGGGGAGCTGTTTTTT. Its protein is CAWRARLSNTGELFF.